This TCR beta chain was sequenced during a study of cytomegalovirus exposure and HLA in healthy donors. Study results and limitations: Confirmation was obtained in vitro that three CMV-associated chains are specific for CMV antigens.

This clone came up a few times. Antigen: not known. Germline assignment: CDR1 GTSNPN and CDR2 SVGIG (reference sequence). This CDR3 is 21 amino acids long. V gave up 1 base and J gave up 0 bases; unmatched junction bases: 15. PCR was performed using 60 Vbeta and 13 Jbeta primers. This table comes from immunoSEQ multiplex PCR, and its TCRdb copy is limited to in-frame clones, with some not included. In the table there are roughly 100,000 clones, around 15% of which are singletons. What was sequenced was PBMCs. The clonotype originates from a female donor in good health and CMV-seronegative. This chain uses TRBV30 with TRBJ2-1; 13 bases line up with TRBD2. CDR3 DNA: TGTGCCTGGAGTGCTTACGAGGGGACTAGCGGGGTACGGAGCTCCTACAATGAGCAGTTCTTC. Its translation: CAWSAYEGTSGVRSSYNEQFF.